Below, 2 T cell receptor beta chains from the same sample are listed, as sequenced in a study of T cells in Graves' hyperthyroidism and ophthalmopathy. The investigators amplified TCR beta CDR3 regions from RNA transcripts. First-round RT-PCR with HTBI primers amplified the TCR CDR3 region. TCRdb analysed the multiplex PCR reads with MiXCR anew, one entry per CDR3 protein. This table has 350,000 to 450,000 distinct CDR3 sequences, approximately 14% appearing once. Input material: blood. The source of these receptors is a woman aged 55-70 years with Graves' hyperthyroidism.

This clonotype occurred many times. The rearrangement uses TRBV11-2 and TRBJ2-5, with 14 bases fitting TRBD2. The CDR3 has 18 amino acids. Germline CDR1 reads SGHAT; CDR2 reads FQNNGV. The ends lost 5 bases at V and 4 bases at J; junction bases unmatched: 12. CDR3 in DNA: TGTGCCAGCAGCAGGCGACTAGCGGGAGGGCCGGGGGTAGAGACCCAGTACTTC. Amino acids: CASSRRLAGGPGVETQYF.

The genes are TRBV29-1 and TRBJ1-1; 10 positions agree with TRBD1. Germline V gene lookup returns CDR1 SQVTM and CDR2 ANQGSEA. The CDR3 extends over 14 amino acids. V lost 8 bases and J lost 3; bases outside the gene matches: 9. CDR3 residues: CSSRSGQGDTEAFF. For the CDR3, the DNA is TGCAGCTCCCGAAGCGGACAGGGGGACACTGAAGCTTTCTTT. Full variable domain (outside the CDR3, taken from reference TRBV29-1 and TRBJ1-1): SAVISQKPSRDICQRGTSLTIQCQVDSQVTMMFWYRQQPGQSLTLIATANQGSEATYESGFVIDKFPISRPNLTFSTLTVSNMSPEDSSIYLCSSRSGQGDTEAFFGQGTRLTVV.